The rows below give T cell receptor beta chains drawn from one sample of a study of CD8 T cells in Susac syndrome. TCRdb used MiXCR to reprocess the immunoSEQ multiplex PCR reads, holding one entry per CDR3 protein. The sample holds some 200,000 distinct CDR3 sequences, 85% to 95% seen once. The specimen sequenced was CD8+ T cells from PBMCs. These receptors were collected from a human donor with Susac syndrome. The CDR3 runs from the conserved cysteine through the conserved F or W. The order of the fields is clone size, V gene, J gene, D gene, CDR3 protein, CDR3 DNA. D genes are given only for firm matches. The size entry is marked missing in some rows and otherwise reads once, few, many or a size class.

.,TRBV12-3/TRBV12-4,TRBJ2-7,.,CASSTRTAYEQYF,TGTGCCAGCAGTACCCGGACAGCCTACGAGCAGTACTTC
.,TRBV24-1,TRBJ1-4,.,CATSDFTGEKLFF,TGTGCCACCAGTGATTTCACAGGTGAAAAACTGTTTTTT
.,TRBV2,TRBJ2-1,.,CASIGFLRPNEQFF,TGTGCCAGCATTGGATTCCTCAGGCCCAATGAGCAGTTCTTC
.,TRBV28,TRBJ2-7,.,CASSPDRRNEQYF,TGTGCCAGCAGCCCGGACAGAAGGAACGAGCAGTACTTC
.,TRBV19,TRBJ2-2,.,CASSIDRLHTGELFF,TGTGCCAGTAGTATAGACAGATTACACACCGGGGAGCTGTTTTTT
.,TRBV27,TRBJ1-3,.,CASSFRGGSYSGNTIYF,TGTGCCAGCAGTTTCCGAGGAGGTTCATACTCTGGAAACACCATATATTTT
.,TRBV6-5,TRBJ1-1,.,CASSYHGNTEAFF,TGTGCCAGCAGTTACCACGGAAACACTGAAGCTTTCTTT
medium-sized,TRBV6-2/TRBV6-3,TRBJ1-1,.,CASSYREGNTEAFF,TGTGCCAGCAGTTACCGGGAAGGAAACACTGAAGCTTTCTTT
.,TRBV12-3/TRBV12-4,TRBJ1-1,TRBD1,CASRTDRISLF,TGTGCCAGCAGGACGGACAGGATATCTCTCTTT
.,TRBV7-6,TRBJ2-1,TRBD2,CASSFTLAGGPGNEQFF,TGTGCCAGCAGCTTCACTCTAGCGGGAGGGCCGGGGAATGAGCAGTTCTTC
.,TRBV15,TRBJ2-3,.,CATAVRAEDTQYF,TGTGCCACCGCGGTCAGGGCGGAGGATACGCAGTATTTT
.,TRBV12-3/TRBV12-4,TRBJ1-5,.,CASSKGSQPQHF,TGTGCCAGCAGTAAGGGAAGTCAGCCCCAGCATTTT
.,TRBV12-3/TRBV12-4,TRBJ2-2,.,CASMDPDRNTGELFF,TGTGCCAGCATGGATCCGGACAGGAACACCGGGGAGCTGTTTTTT
.,TRBV15,TRBJ2-7,TRBD1,CATSRGQGAYEQYF,TGTGCCACCAGCAGGGGACAGGGGGCCTACGAGCAGTACTTC
.,TRBV2,TRBJ2-1,.,CACDGSSYNEQFF,TGTGCCTGCGACGGGAGCTCCTACAATGAGCAGTTCTTC
.,TRBV12-3/TRBV12-4,TRBJ1-2,TRBD1,CASTNRGVDYGYTF,TGTGCCAGCACCAACAGGGGGGTCGACTATGGCTACACCTTC
.,TRBV13,TRBJ2-1,TRBD2,CASTSREGLFYNEQFF,TGTGCCAGCACCTCGAGGGAGGGACTTTTCTACAATGAGCAGTTCTTC
.,TRBV28,TRBJ2-5,.,CASSLFQFQETQYF,TGTGCCAGCAGTTTATTCCAGTTCCAAGAGACCCAGTACTTC
.,TRBV4-2,TRBJ2-7,TRBD2,CASSQVPSGEAYEQYF,TGTGCCAGCAGCCAAGTTCCTAGCGGGGAAGCCTACGAGCAGTACTTC
.,TRBV6-5,TRBJ2-7,.,CASSYYGGGGSEQYF,TGTGCCAGCAGTTACTACGGAGGGGGCGGTTCCGAGCAGTACTTC
.,TRBV27,TRBJ2-7,.,CASSFGQNYEQYF,TGTGCCAGCAGTTTCGGGCAGAACTACGAGCAGTACTTC
.,TRBV5-1,TRBJ2-3,.,CASSLGRRTDTQYF,TGCGCCAGCAGCTTAGGGCGACGCACAGATACGCAGTATTTT
once,TRBV29-1,TRBJ2-1,TRBD1,CSVEPGQGAYNEQFF,TGCAGCGTTGAACCGGGACAGGGGGCCTACAATGAGCAGTTCTTC
.,TRBV12-3/TRBV12-4,TRBJ2-7,.,CASSLLGTYEQYF,TGTGCCAGCAGTTTATTAGGGACCTACGAGCAGTACTTC
.,TRBV28,TRBJ2-7,TRBD1,CASRPTGTGVKSEQYF,TGTGCCAGCAGACCTACCGGGACAGGGGTGAAGAGCGAGCAGTACTTC
.,TRBV6-6,TRBJ1-2,.,CASSYAQAANYGYTF,TGTGCCAGCAGTTACGCCCAGGCCGCTAACTATGGCTACACCTTC
.,TRBV4-1,TRBJ2-3,TRBD2,CASSLLAGATDTQYF,TGCGCCAGCAGCCTTCTAGCGGGGGCCACAGATACGCAGTATTTT
few,TRBV29-1,TRBJ2-7,.,CSVVGLAAYEQYF,TGCAGCGTTGTGGGGTTAGCGGCCTACGAGCAGTACTTC
.,TRBV28,TRBJ2-1,.,CASSLFGTNNEQFF,TGTGCCAGCAGTTTATTTGGGACCAACAATGAGCAGTTCTTC
once,TRBV7-9,TRBJ2-7,.,CASSGEGTWEQYF,TGTGCCAGCAGCGGCGAGGGGACGTGGGAGCAGTACTTC
.,TRBV25-1,TRBJ2-7,.,CASSVGREQYF,TGTGCCAGCAGTGTGGGGCGCGAGCAGTACTTC
.,TRBV30,TRBJ2-6,TRBD1,CAWRRGTGRSGANVLTF,TGTGCCTGGAGACGGGGGACAGGGCGCTCTGGGGCCAACGTCCTGACTTTC
.,TRBV27,TRBJ2-7,TRBD1,CASASTGTASYEQYF,TGTGCCAGCGCTAGTACCGGGACAGCCTCCTACGAGCAGTACTTC
.,TRBV6-1,TRBJ2-5,TRBD2,CASSLRLARQETQYF,TGTGCCAGCAGTCTCCGACTAGCGCGGCAAGAGACCCAGTACTTC
.,TRBV4-2,TRBJ2-1,.,CASSQGGPRTYEQFF,TGTGCCAGCAGCCAAGGGGGTCCTAGGACCTATGAGCAGTTCTTC
.,TRBV13,TRBJ1-5,.,CASSPTRGGPQHF,TGTGCCAGCAGCCCGACCCGAGGGGGACCCCAGCATTTT
.,TRBV4-1,TRBJ2-5,.,CASSQEVTGSAETQYF,TGCGCCAGCAGCCAGGAGGTGACAGGATCGGCGGAGACCCAGTACTTC
.,TRBV19,TRBJ2-2,.,CASSIGSTGELFF,TGTGCCAGTAGTATCGGATCAACCGGGGAGCTGTTTTTT
.,TRBV7-9,TRBJ2-1,TRBD2,CASIDLIGLAGNEQFF,TGTGCCAGCATCGATCTAATTGGACTAGCGGGAAATGAGCAGTTCTTC
.,TRBV10-2,TRBJ2-7,TRBD2,CATGLAVSYEQYF,TGCGCCACCGGACTAGCCGTTTCCTACGAGCAGTACTTC
.,TRBV12-3/TRBV12-4,TRBJ2-1,.,CASSRFNPQDEQFF,TGTGCCAGCAGCCGCTTTAACCCTCAAGATGAGCAGTTCTTC
.,TRBV7-9,TRBJ2-1,.,CASSQIWGSDEQFF,TGTGCCAGCAGCCAGATTTGGGGGTCGGATGAGCAGTTCTTC
.,TRBV7-2,TRBJ2-3,.,CASSLNSIAAATDTQYF,TGTGCCAGCAGCTTAAATAGTATCGCAGCGGCCACAGATACGCAGTATTTT
.,TRBV20-1,TRBJ2-6,.,CSAGYFGELSGANVLTF,TGCAGTGCGGGCTACTTCGGGGAGCTCTCTGGGGCCAACGTCCTGACTTTC
once,TRBV29-1,TRBJ1-2,TRBD1,CSTSGTGNGGYTF,TGCAGCACCTCCGGGACAGGGAACGGGGGCTACACCTTC
.,TRBV20-1,TRBJ1-5,.,CSARDQLNQPQHF,TGCAGTGCTAGAGATCAACTGAATCAGCCCCAGCATTTT
.,TRBV5-6,TRBJ2-1,TRBD2,CASSLSGGWAQFF,TGTGCCAGCAGCTTAAGCGGGGGCTGGGCGCAGTTCTTC
once,TRBV27,TRBJ2-7,.,CASSKRGGSYEQYF,TGTGCCAGCAGCAAGAGAGGGGGTAGTTACGAGCAGTACTTC
.,TRBV29-1,TRBJ1-1,.,CSVVAGTNTEAFF,TGCAGCGTTGTAGCAGGGACGAACACTGAAGCTTTCTTT
.,TRBV4-1,TRBJ1-2,.,CASSPLRTGNYGYTF,TGCGCCAGCAGCCCCCTTCGTACAGGGAACTATGGCTACACCTTC
.,TRBV27,TRBJ2-5,.,CASSLGDTRETQYF,TGTGCCAGCAGTTTAGGGGACACTCGGGAGACCCAGTACTTC
.,TRBV6-5,TRBJ1-3,.,CASRYSALGSPGNTIYF,TGTGCCAGCAGATACTCTGCCCTGGGCTCCCCCGGAAACACCATATATTTT
.,TRBV9,TRBJ2-7,.,CASSVASGSPWGEQYF,TGTGCCAGCAGCGTAGCGTCGGGGTCTCCCTGGGGAGAGCAGTACTTC
.,TRBV9,TRBJ2-4,.,CASSPSGATGPQNIQYF,TGTGCCAGCAGCCCAAGCGGAGCCACAGGACCTCAAAACATTCAGTACTTC
.,TRBV30,TRBJ2-1,TRBD2,CASTSGGAWEQFF,TGTGCCTCTACTAGCGGGGGGGCCTGGGAGCAGTTCTTC